One sample yielded the 14 T cell receptor beta chains listed below, sequenced in a study of T cells in Graves' hyperthyroidism and ophthalmopathy. The investigators amplified TCR beta CDR3 regions from RNA transcripts. The TCR CDR3 first-round RT-PCR relied on the HTBI primer set. TCRdb re-derived calls from the multiplex PCR reads in MiXCR, one entry per CDR3 protein. There are nearly 600,000 distinct CDR3 sequences in the sample; approximately 15% occur only once, and about 5.8% lies in the top ten. Input material: blood. Receptors originate from a woman aged 25 to 39 with Graves' hyperthyroidism that later progressed to Graves' ophthalmopathy.

Many counts were recorded for this clonotype. The chain couples TRBV27 to TRBJ1-2; the match to TRBD1 covers 7 bases. Germline V gene data show CDR1 as MNHEY and CDR2 as SMNVEV (reference sequence). This CDR3 spans 14 amino acids. Losses at the gene ends were 6 bases for V and 1 base for J; bases not matched to a gene: 5. The CDR3 is CASRYQGVNYGYTF. CDR3 bases: TGTGCCAGCAGATACCAGGGGGTTAACTATGGCTACACCTTC.

This sequence joins TRBV19 and TRBJ1-2, with 7 bases aligning to TRBD1. Per the germline V gene, CDR1 is LNHDA and CDR2 is SQIVND (reference sequence). The CDR3 has 16 amino acids. The V segment lost 3 bases and the J segment 7 bases; nucleotides outside the gene matches: 14. CDR3 DNA: TGTGCCAGTAGTATTATGGGAGACACGAGGGGGCTTGGCTACACCTTC. As protein: CASSIMGDTRGLGYTF. Full variable domain (rest looked up from reference TRBV19 and TRBJ1-2): DGGITQSPKYLFRKEGQNVTLSCEQNLNHDAMYWYRQDPGQGLRLIYYSQIVNDFQKGDIAEGYSVSREKKESFPLTVTSAQKNPTAFYLCASSIMGDTRGLGYTFGSGTRLTVV.

The chain couples TRBV19 to TRBJ2-7, with D perhaps TRBD2 (5 bases). CDR1 and CDR2 from the germline V gene are LNHDA and SQIVND (reference sequence). The CDR3 has 14 residues. V was cut by 2 bases and J by 4 bases, with 12 bases left in between. Written as DNA, the CDR3 is TGTGCCAGTAGTATAACGGGGTTTGGATACGAGCAGTACTTC. This translates into CASSITGFGYEQYF.

This chain uses TRBV7-2 with TRBJ2-7; D is possibly TRBD2 (5 bases). The germline CDR1 and CDR2 sequences are SGHTA and FQGNSA. V was pared by 5 bases and J by 7 bases, with 12 bases between. The CDR3 covers 12 residues. The CDR3 coding sequence is TGTGCCAGCAGCCCCATGAGGGTTGAGCAGTACTTC. This encodes CASSPMRVEQYF.

There are many counts of this clonotype. The chain employs TRBV6-5 and TRBJ1-4; 8 bases fit TRBD1. Looked up from germline, CDR1 is MNHEY and CDR2 is SVGAGI. The CDR3 contains 16 residues. Trimming at V came to 1 base and at J to 5 bases, leaving 6 bases not matched to a gene. The CDR3: CASSYLWTGRNEKLFF. CDR3 bases: TGTGCCAGCAGTTACTTATGGACAGGGCGAAATGAAAAACTGTTTTTT.

Only a few counts were recorded for this clonotype. This sequence may be a read error, since a much larger clone differs from it by one base. V usage is TRBV3-1 and J usage is TRBJ2-7; no reliable D call. The CDR3 extends over 14 amino acids. Germline CDR1 is LGHDT and CDR2 is YNNKEL (reference sequence). The CDR3 DNA is TGTGCCAGCAGCCAAGACCAGAGGACCTACGAGCAGTGCTTC. This encodes CASSQDQRTYEQCF.

This clonotype was detected ten times or more. The rearrangement links TRBV30 to TRBJ1-4; tentative D call: TRBD1 (6 bases). Germline CDR1 is GTSNPN and CDR2 is SVGIG (reference sequence). The CDR3 covers 14 residues. Trimming took off 2 bases at V and 8 bases at J, with 15 bases between the two ends. The CDR3 DNA is TGTGCCTGGAGTCGGCGGGGGGCGAGAGAAAAACTGTTTTTT. Amino acid sequence: CAWSRRGAREKLFF.

This clonotype was recorded at least ten times. J is TRBJ1-2 and V is TRBV6-1; 11 positions agree with TRBD1. CDR1 MNHNS and CDR2 SASEGT come from the germline V gene. Unmatched junction bases numbered 10, after V lost 2 bases and J lost 8 bases. This CDR3 spans 16 amino acids. DNA of the CDR3: TGTGCCAGCAGTGAAATTGTCGGACAGGGGGCTGGAGGCTACACCTTC. Amino acids: CASSEIVGQGAGGYTF.

This clonotype was detected many times. The V and J genes are TRBV27 and TRBJ1-6; 7 nucleotides line up with TRBD1. The trim removed 7 bases at V and 5 bases at J, leaving 8 bases unmatched. Germline CDR1 and CDR2: MNHEY and SMNVEV (reference sequence). The CDR3 runs 15 residues. The CDR3 bases are TGTGCCAGCACGAGGGGGGACAGCGATAATTCACCCCTCCACTTT. It yields the protein CASTRGDSDNSPLHF.

In its sample, this clonotype was seen many times. J is TRBJ1-1 and V is TRBV11-3; tentatively, D is TRBD1 (5 bases). Trimming left V 6 bases short and J 11 bases short, with 19 bases between. The CDR3 loop spans 13 amino acids. The germline CDR1 and CDR2 sequences are SGHNT and YENEEA. The DNA of the CDR3 is TGTGCCAGCAGTGAACAGCCTCAGGAGGGGGCTTTCTTT. This sequence encodes CASSEQPQEGAFF.

V usage is TRBV19 and J usage is TRBJ2-2; 9 nucleotides match TRBD2. This CDR3 spans 15 amino acids. Losses at the gene ends were 7 bases for V and 2 bases for J; bases not matched to a gene: 5. Per the germline V gene, CDR1 is LNHDA and CDR2 is SQIVND (reference sequence). The CDR3 nucleotides are TGTGCCAGTACCTTAGCGGGAGTTAACACCGGGGAGCTGTTTTTT. Amino acid sequence: CASTLAGVNTGELFF.

For this clonotype: A much larger clone differs by one base, so this may be a read error. J is TRBJ1-4 and V is TRBV6-1, with TRBD1 as a possible D gene (5 bases). CDR1 is MNHNS and CDR2 is SASEGT in the germline V gene. The CDR3 loop spans 15 amino acids. Here the CDR3 reads CASTSPGLTNEKLSF. In DNA form, the CDR3 reads TGTGCCAGCACCTCTCCAGGGCTAACTAATGAAAAACTGTCTTTT.

This clonotype was seen ten or more times. The chain carries TRBV5-1 and TRBJ2-3, with D perhaps TRBD1 (6 bases). Germline CDR1 is SGHRS and CDR2 is YFSETQ. Deletions cut 4 bases from V and 4 bases from J, with 16 bases between. The CDR3 extends over 15 amino acids. The CDR3 loop reads CASSAQGLGPDTQYF. CDR3 DNA sequence: TGCGCCAGCAGCGCGCAGGGGCTTGGGCCAGATACGCAGTATTTT.

The table lists this clonotype with a few counts. The V and J genes are TRBV19 and TRBJ2-2; possibly TRBD1 for D (6 bases). The CDR3 runs 18 residues. CDR1 LNHDA and CDR2 SQIVND come from the germline V gene (reference sequence). With 1 base removed from V and 2 bases from J, the gap between germline ends came to 17 bases. DNA for the CDR3: TGTGCCAGTAGTATAGTTATCCTCCGGGACACCAACACCGGGGAGCTGTTTTTT. Translating it yields CASSIVILRDTNTGELFF.